A selection of T cell receptor beta chains follows, all from one sample in a study of blood T cell repertoires in COVID-19. Method: immunoSEQ multiplex PCR; TCRdb's copy keeps in-frame clones and lacks some. The table has under 250,000 clones, about nine tenths seen once; the top ten hold roughly 6%. Sequencing input: peripheral blood. The receptor set was obtained from a woman aged 25-40 years with COVID-19, enrolled during active disease. Both conserved end residues are part of each CDR3. The D gene is left open where the match is weak. A clone size is listed for some rows: how often the clone was seen (once, few, many), or a class if it is expanded.

d_call: TRBD2
v_call: TRBV25-1
j_call: TRBJ2-7
clone_size: .
cdr3_nt: TGTGCCAGCAGGGCCGGGGGGGTATACGAGCAGTACTTC
cdr3_aa: CASRAGGVYEQYF

d_call: .
v_call: TRBV10-2
j_call: TRBJ2-1
clone_size: once
cdr3_nt: TGCGCCAGCAGTGGTGCGGGTGGGGCCTACAATGAGCAGTTCTTC
cdr3_aa: CASSGAGGAYNEQFF

d_call: TRBD1
v_call: TRBV18
j_call: TRBJ2-1
clone_size: once
cdr3_nt: TGTGCCAGCTCACCACCGACAGGGGACACGACTTACAATGAGCAGTTCTTC
cdr3_aa: CASSPPTGDTTYNEQFF

d_call: .
v_call: TRBV19
j_call: TRBJ2-3
clone_size: .
cdr3_nt: TGTGCCAGCCAACCTACGGGGGTAACAGATACGCAGTATTTT
cdr3_aa: CASQPTGVTDTQYF

d_call: TRBD1
v_call: TRBV4-1
j_call: TRBJ2-5
clone_size: .
cdr3_nt: TGCGCCAGCAGCCAGGGACAGGGCTACCAAGAGACCCAGTACTTC
cdr3_aa: CASSQGQGYQETQYF

d_call: TRBD1
v_call: TRBV19
j_call: TRBJ1-2
clone_size: .
cdr3_nt: TGTGCCAGTAGTAGGGACAGAGGATATGGCTACACCTTC
cdr3_aa: CASSRDRGYGYTF

d_call: .
v_call: TRBV11-3
j_call: TRBJ2-3
clone_size: .
cdr3_nt: TGTGCCAGCAGCTTAGCGGCAGGGGGCACAGATACGCAGTATTTT
cdr3_aa: CASSLAAGGTDTQYF

d_call: TRBD1
v_call: TRBV29-1
j_call: TRBJ1-2
clone_size: .
cdr3_nt: TGCAGCGTTGTAGACAGGGGCTATGGCTACACCTTC
cdr3_aa: CSVVDRGYGYTF

d_call: TRBD1
v_call: TRBV3-1/TRBV3-2
j_call: TRBJ2-3
clone_size: .
cdr3_nt: TGTGCCAGCAGCCCCGGGACAGCCGGCACAGATACGCAGTATTTT
cdr3_aa: CASSPGTAGTDTQYF

d_call: .
v_call: TRBV7-6
j_call: TRBJ1-1
clone_size: .
cdr3_nt: TGTGCCAGCAGCTTGAGTCCAGGGGAGTACACTGAAGCTTTCTTT
cdr3_aa: CASSLSPGEYTEAFF

d_call: TRBD1
v_call: TRBV28
j_call: TRBJ1-4
clone_size: once
cdr3_nt: TGTGCCAGCAGTTCGCCGGGACAGGGCCCAAATGAAAAACTGTTTTTT
cdr3_aa: CASSSPGQGPNEKLFF

d_call: TRBD1
v_call: TRBV28
j_call: TRBJ1-5
clone_size: .
cdr3_nt: TGTGCCAGCAGTCTAACAGGGGTATATCAGCCCCAGCATTTT
cdr3_aa: CASSLTGVYQPQHF

d_call: TRBD2
v_call: TRBV2
j_call: TRBJ2-3
clone_size: .
cdr3_nt: TGTGCCAGCAGTGAAGCCATCCCGACTAGCGGGGGAGATACGCAGTATTTT
cdr3_aa: CASSEAIPTSGGDTQYF

d_call: .
v_call: TRBV12-3/TRBV12-4
j_call: TRBJ2-7
clone_size: .
cdr3_nt: TGTGCCAGCAGTACAGGTTTCTACGAGCAGTACTTC
cdr3_aa: CASSTGFYEQYF

d_call: .
v_call: TRBV28
j_call: TRBJ1-2
clone_size: .
cdr3_nt: TGTGCCAGCAGTCCCACAGGGTATGGCTACACCTTC
cdr3_aa: CASSPTGYGYTF

d_call: .
v_call: TRBV11-2
j_call: TRBJ2-3
clone_size: .
cdr3_nt: TGTGCCAGCAGCTTAGATGCATCAGGGGTCACAGATACGCAGTATTTT
cdr3_aa: CASSLDASGVTDTQYF

d_call: .
v_call: TRBV5-1
j_call: TRBJ1-5
clone_size: few
cdr3_nt: TGCGCCAGCAGCTTGGACAATAGCAATCAGCCCCAGCATTTT
cdr3_aa: CASSLDNSNQPQHF

d_call: .
v_call: TRBV4-1
j_call: TRBJ1-2
clone_size: .
cdr3_nt: TGCGCCAGCAGCCAAGAATCCGGGTTCTATGGCTACACCTTC
cdr3_aa: CASSQESGFYGYTF

d_call: .
v_call: TRBV7-8
j_call: TRBJ2-1
clone_size: .
cdr3_nt: TGTGCCAGCAGCTTAACACCTGGGAGTTATGAGCAGTTCTTC
cdr3_aa: CASSLTPGSYEQFF

d_call: TRBD2
v_call: TRBV11-3
j_call: TRBJ2-5
clone_size: .
cdr3_nt: TGTGCCAGCAGCTTAGAACTAGCGGGAGAAGAGACCCAGTACTTC
cdr3_aa: CASSLELAGEETQYF

d_call: TRBD2
v_call: TRBV9
j_call: TRBJ2-1
clone_size: .
cdr3_nt: TGTGCCAGCAGCCCGACCCTTAGCGGGTCCTCCTACAATGAGCAGTTCTTC
cdr3_aa: CASSPTLSGSSYNEQFF

d_call: .
v_call: TRBV11-3
j_call: TRBJ2-1
clone_size: once
cdr3_nt: TGTGCCAGCGGAGACCGGGACACTTCAGTTTGGAGTATGAATGAGCAGTTCTTC
cdr3_aa: CASGDRDTSVWSMNEQFF

d_call: .
v_call: TRBV5-1
j_call: TRBJ2-2
clone_size: .
cdr3_nt: TGCGCCAGCAGCCGGGCCGGGGAGCTGTTTTTT
cdr3_aa: CASSRAGELFF

d_call: TRBD1
v_call: TRBV6-6
j_call: TRBJ2-7
clone_size: .
cdr3_nt: TGTGCCAGCAGTTACCCAGGACAGGGGGCCTACGAGCAGTACTTC
cdr3_aa: CASSYPGQGAYEQYF

d_call: TRBD2
v_call: TRBV4-1
j_call: TRBJ2-1
clone_size: .
cdr3_nt: TGCGCCAGCAGCCAAGGAGGGGGCGGGAGGGGCTACAATGAGCAGTTCTTC
cdr3_aa: CASSQGGGGRGYNEQFF

d_call: .
v_call: TRBV19
j_call: TRBJ2-7
clone_size: .
cdr3_nt: TGTGCCAGTACGGGAACGGGGTACGAGCAGTACTTC
cdr3_aa: CASTGTGYEQYF

d_call: .
v_call: TRBV4-3
j_call: TRBJ2-1
clone_size: .
cdr3_nt: TGCGCCAGCAGTGACGGGGGAAAATACAATGAGCAGTTCTTC
cdr3_aa: CASSDGGKYNEQFF

d_call: .
v_call: TRBV28
j_call: TRBJ2-4
clone_size: .
cdr3_nt: TGTGCCAGCAGTTCGCCGGGGGTCAAAAACATTCAGTACTTC
cdr3_aa: CASSSPGVKNIQYF

d_call: .
v_call: TRBV19
j_call: TRBJ1-1
clone_size: once
cdr3_nt: TGTGCCAGTAGGAAAAAGGGCTACAGGGATGAGGACACTGAAGCTTTCTTT
cdr3_aa: CASRKKGYRDEDTEAFF

d_call: TRBD1
v_call: TRBV11-2
j_call: TRBJ1-1
clone_size: .
cdr3_nt: TGTGCCAGCAGCCCCGACAGGGGGCGGAGGGCGAACACTGAAGCTTTCTTT
cdr3_aa: CASSPDRGRRANTEAFF

d_call: TRBD2
v_call: TRBV7-9
j_call: TRBJ2-3
clone_size: .
cdr3_nt: TGTGCCAGCACTATCCCGGGGGGAGCCAGCACAGATACGCAGTATTTT
cdr3_aa: CASTIPGGASTDTQYF

d_call: .
v_call: TRBV6-1
j_call: TRBJ1-2
clone_size: .
cdr3_nt: TGTGCCAGCAGTGACAGGCCATCGATCGGCTACACCTTC
cdr3_aa: CASSDRPSIGYTF

d_call: TRBD1
v_call: TRBV19
j_call: TRBJ2-7
clone_size: .
cdr3_nt: TGTGCCAGTAGCCGAAGGGCAGGGGGCGACATTTACGAGCAGTACTTC
cdr3_aa: CASSRRAGGDIYEQYF

d_call: TRBD1
v_call: TRBV18
j_call: TRBJ2-4
clone_size: .
cdr3_nt: TGTGCCAGCTCACCAGGGACAGGGGAAAACATTCAGTACTTC
cdr3_aa: CASSPGTGENIQYF

d_call: .
v_call: TRBV2
j_call: TRBJ1-5
clone_size: .
cdr3_nt: TGTGCCAGCAGTGTCGCAGGGAAGTTTGGTAGTAGCAATCAGCCCCAGCATTTT
cdr3_aa: CASSVAGKFGSSNQPQHF

d_call: TRBD1
v_call: TRBV11-2
j_call: TRBJ1-4
clone_size: .
cdr3_nt: TGTGCCAGCAGCTCAAATATAGGGGGCGAAAAACTGTTTTTT
cdr3_aa: CASSSNIGGEKLFF

d_call: .
v_call: TRBV7-6
j_call: TRBJ2-7
clone_size: .
cdr3_nt: TGTGCCAGCAGCTTAGAGCCCCTAGGGGCCTACGAGCAGTACTTC
cdr3_aa: CASSLEPLGAYEQYF

d_call: .
v_call: TRBV7-2
j_call: TRBJ1-5
clone_size: few
cdr3_nt: TGTGCCAGCAGCTTAGCGCTGGGGGGGGATCAGCCCCAGCATTTT
cdr3_aa: CASSLALGGDQPQHF

d_call: TRBD1
v_call: TRBV27
j_call: TRBJ1-4
clone_size: .
cdr3_nt: TGTGCCAGCAGAAGACAGGGTGGGGCAACTAATGAAAAACTGTTTTTT
cdr3_aa: CASRRQGGATNEKLFF

d_call: .
v_call: TRBV3-1/TRBV3-2
j_call: TRBJ2-2
clone_size: .
cdr3_nt: TGTGCCAGCAGCCAGGGGACTGGCGGGGAGCTGTTTTTT
cdr3_aa: CASSQGTGGELFF

d_call: .
v_call: TRBV11-1
j_call: TRBJ2-3
clone_size: .
cdr3_nt: TGTGCCAGCAGCTTATATCAGGGGCCCCGGGATACGCAGTATTTT
cdr3_aa: CASSLYQGPRDTQYF

d_call: TRBD1
v_call: TRBV11-3
j_call: TRBJ2-1
clone_size: .
cdr3_nt: TGTGCCAGCAGCTCATTCTTCCCCCCCCTTGGACAGGGGGCCTACAATGAGCAGTTCTTC
cdr3_aa: CASSSFFPPLGQGAYNEQFF

d_call: TRBD1
v_call: TRBV7-8
j_call: TRBJ2-7
clone_size: .
cdr3_nt: TGTGCCAGCAGCTCTCCGGGACAGGTTCCCTACGAGCAGTACTTC
cdr3_aa: CASSSPGQVPYEQYF

d_call: .
v_call: TRBV19
j_call: TRBJ2-2
clone_size: few
cdr3_nt: TGTGCCAGTAAGCCCAGGGCCGACGGGGAGCTGTTTTTT
cdr3_aa: CASKPRADGELFF

d_call: .
v_call: TRBV6-2/TRBV6-3
j_call: TRBJ1-3
clone_size: .
cdr3_nt: TGTGCCAGCAGTTACGGGGGGTCTACCCGAAACACCATATATTTT
cdr3_aa: CASSYGGSTRNTIYF

d_call: TRBD2
v_call: TRBV7-8
j_call: TRBJ2-1
clone_size: .
cdr3_nt: TGTGCCAGCACCCGACTTCCGAGCGGGGGCACCCATGAGCAGTTCTTC
cdr3_aa: CASTRLPSGGTHEQFF

d_call: TRBD2
v_call: TRBV11-3
j_call: TRBJ2-2
clone_size: .
cdr3_nt: TGTGCCAGCAGCTTAGGGACTAGCGGAGTGATAGGGAACACCGGGGAGCTGTTTTTT
cdr3_aa: CASSLGTSGVIGNTGELFF

d_call: .
v_call: TRBV4-3
j_call: TRBJ2-7
clone_size: .
cdr3_nt: TGCGCCAGCAGCCAAGATTTGGCTGGCCAATCCTACGAGCAGTACTTC
cdr3_aa: CASSQDLAGQSYEQYF

d_call: TRBD1
v_call: TRBV6-2/TRBV6-3
j_call: TRBJ2-3
clone_size: .
cdr3_nt: TGTGCCAGCAGCCGCGGCGGGGACAGGGCCGCAGATACGCAGTATTTT
cdr3_aa: CASSRGGDRAADTQYF

d_call: .
v_call: TRBV11-3
j_call: TRBJ2-3
clone_size: .
cdr3_nt: TGTGCCAGCAGCTTAGATTCCCTAAGCACAGATACGCAGTATTTT
cdr3_aa: CASSLDSLSTDTQYF

d_call: .
v_call: TRBV4-3
j_call: TRBJ2-1
clone_size: .
cdr3_nt: TGCGCCAGCAGCCAAGAAACGGGAAGTGAGCAGTTCTTC
cdr3_aa: CASSQETGSEQFF

d_call: .
v_call: TRBV28
j_call: TRBJ1-6
clone_size: .
cdr3_nt: TGTGCCAGCAGTTTAGGAGGGTTGAGGGATTCACCCCTCCACTTT
cdr3_aa: CASSLGGLRDSPLHF

d_call: TRBD1
v_call: TRBV28
j_call: TRBJ1-2
clone_size: .
cdr3_nt: TGTGCCAGCAGCCGGGACAGAACCAACTATGGCTACACCTTC
cdr3_aa: CASSRDRTNYGYTF

d_call: TRBD2
v_call: TRBV5-1
j_call: TRBJ2-3
clone_size: once
cdr3_nt: TGCGCCAGCAGCTCTAGCGGGCACACAGATACGCAGTATTTT
cdr3_aa: CASSSSGHTDTQYF

d_call: TRBD1
v_call: TRBV6-2/TRBV6-3
j_call: TRBJ2-7
clone_size: .
cdr3_nt: TGTGCCAGCAGTTACGGCAGGGGGTACTCCTACGAGCAGTACTTC
cdr3_aa: CASSYGRGYSYEQYF